This is a list of T cell receptor beta chains from one sample in a study of T cell changes during pregnancy in multiple sclerosis. Only in-frame clones appear in the TCRdb table, and some are missing; sequencing was by immunoSEQ multiplex PCR. In the table there are around 38,000 clones, 91% of which are singletons. Sequenced here: CD8+ T cells from peripheral blood mononuclear cells, sampled in the second trimester of pregnancy. The receptor source for this set is a female donor with multiple sclerosis, enrolled in a pregnancy study. Each CDR3 is given with its conserved first and last residue. The D gene is left open where the match is weak. Size is omitted from some rows. Given values are once, few, many or a class for expanded clones.

D	size	V	J	CDR3	DNA
TRBD1	-	TRBV7-8	TRBJ1-4	CASSPQGATNEKLFF	TGTGCCAGCAGCCCTCAGGGGGCAACTAATGAAAAACTGTTTTTT
-	few	TRBV7-6	TRBJ1-6	CASSLGAGESPLHF	TGTGCCAGCAGCCTAGGGGCAGGCGAATCACCCCTCCACTTT
TRBD2	-	TRBV5-1	TRBJ2-1	CASKISGSSYNEQFF	TGCGCCAGCAAAATTAGCGGGAGCTCCTACAATGAGCAGTTCTTC
TRBD1	-	TRBV5-1	TRBJ1-2	CASSRGTGGLEGYTF	TGCGCCAGCAGCAGGGGAACAGGGGGCCTGGAGGGCTACACCTTC
TRBD1	-	TRBV4-3	TRBJ2-7	CASAQGTGESYEQYF	TGCGCCAGCGCACAGGGGACAGGGGAATCCTACGAGCAGTACTTC
-	-	TRBV6-5	TRBJ2-1	CATTRSLNEQFF	TGTGCCACCACCAGGTCTCTTAATGAGCAGTTCTTC
-	-	TRBV5-1	TRBJ1-2	CASSSATDYGYTF	TGCGCCAGCAGCTCCGCGACAGACTATGGCTACACCTTC
TRBD2	-	TRBV6-5	TRBJ2-7	CASSYGLAGERQYF	TGTGCCAGCAGTTACGGACTAGCGGGAGAGAGGCAGTACTTC
-	-	TRBV6-5	TRBJ1-1	CASSYSPQFWQAFF	TGTGCCAGCAGTTACTCTCCCCAGTTTTGGCAAGCTTTCTTT
TRBD2	-	TRBV27	TRBJ2-1	CASSRTSGGYNEQFF	TGTGCCAGCAGTCGGACTAGCGGGGGCTACAATGAGCAGTTCTTC
-	once	TRBV27	TRBJ2-3	CASSFILTDTQYF	TGTGCCAGCAGTTTTATCCTCACAGATACGCAGTATTTT
-	-	TRBV5-6	TRBJ1-4	CASSLEPRNEKLFF	TGTGCCAGCAGCTTGGAACCGCGAAATGAAAAACTGTTTTTT
-	-	TRBV25-1	TRBJ2-7	CASRQGAEQYF	TGTGCCAGCAGACAGGGTGCCGAGCAGTACTTC
TRBD1	-	TRBV7-9	TRBJ1-1	CASSLAQGENTEAFF	TGTGCCAGCAGCTTAGCGCAGGGGGAGAACACTGAAGCTTTCTTT
-	-	TRBV18	TRBJ1-5	CASSLSDSNQPQHF	TGTGCCAGCTCTCTCAGCGATAGCAATCAGCCCCAGCATTTT
-	-	TRBV4-1	TRBJ2-3	CASSQDKYRASTDTQYF	TGCGCCAGCAGCCAAGATAAATACAGAGCCAGCACAGATACGCAGTATTTT
-	-	TRBV7-2	TRBJ1-2	CASSLGGFPVYGYTF	TGTGCCAGCAGCTTAGGCGGTTTCCCAGTCTATGGCTACACCTTC